This T cell receptor beta chain was identified in a study of identical twins (dated by TCRdb to the mid-2010s). Background on the whole study: To test whether fetal clonotypes persist, the study used deep sequencing on TCR alpha and beta repertoires from monozygotic twins, unrelated adults of various ages, and cord blood. To rule out contamination, the twin experiments were replicated at different times with different library preparation protocols. Study-wide findings and limitations: Because the same donors could not be followed over many years, the conclusions relied on cross-sectional statistical analysis. Fewer insertions were carried by abundant cord blood beta clonotypes, a similar but weaker trend appeared in young adult naive repertoires, and no such trend appeared in memory repertoires. Out-of-frame TCR alpha sequences shared between twins showed an excess of low generation-probability sequences compared with coincidental sharing between unrelated individuals. In monozygotic twins, recombination models systematically underestimated out-of-frame TCR alpha sharing, but the models matched the sharing seen between unrelated individuals. Invariant T cells such as MAIT and iNKT could partly confound zero-insertion analyses, though diverse VJ usage argued against this for most clonotypes. A weaker excess of twin sharing was found in beta out-of-frame sequences because the signal-to-noise ratio was lowered by fewer shared sequences.

Every donor in the study was a healthy Caucasian. Three pairs of female monozygotic twins, all aged roughly 18 to 29 years, made up the twin cohort. CD4+ and CD8+ T cell populations were isolated with positive isolation kits from Invitrogen. This clonotype was counted only a few times. Its cognate antigen has yet to be identified. Nothing much larger sits one base from this clone, and base qualities are not available. CDR3 length: 15 amino acids, cysteine to phenylalanine. The read is trimmed to its CDR3 DNA, 45 bases read in frame from base 1. V was cut back by 5 bases and J by 4 bases, leaving a gap of 15 bases between them. From the germline V gene, CDR1 is SGHAT and CDR2 is FQNNGV. The receptor library was made with 5' RACE. Instrument used: Illumina HiSeq 2000. Template switching added a universal primer binding site, and the final cDNA carried a unique molecular identifier that allowed TCR cDNA molecules to be counted accurately. First-strand cDNA for TCR alpha and beta chains was synthesized from specific primers in the conserved constant-segment region. To control for contamination, every cDNA library was double barcoded, receiving both a SMART-Mk sample barcode and Illumina barcodes. TruSeq adapter sequences and Illumina sample barcodes were added in two successive PCR steps. TCR alpha and beta cDNA libraries were sequenced on the Illumina HiSeq platform with custom primers. The published analysis was carried out like this. Raw reads were processed with MiGEC to extract unique molecular identifiers, and MiXCR was used to determine CDR3 positions. For each individual, recombination models were inferred using an EM algorithm with the repgenHMM and IGoR tools. Shared clonotypes were analyzed with the tcR package in R, and sharing was normalized by the product of cloneset sizes. To study raw recombination free of thymic and clonal selection effects, out-of-frame nonproductive sequences were analyzed. Clones were called with MiXCR by TCRdb after fastp trimmed the public reads at Q25, and only in-frame beta chains were retained. Rows are unified per CDR3 protein, each entry keeping the most common DNA and genes. What appears here as the V and J calls and clone size reflects TCRdb's work, not the paper's. The table for this sample lists approximately 530,000 distinct CDR3 sequences; around 20% of them were counted only once. More than 0.4% of the sample is in the top ten clones.

This sample also appeared in a second study, on yellow fever vaccine responses in identical twins. As that second study puts it: The authors reported that the T cell response to vaccination in identical twins appeared partly convergent and partly personalized. In identical twins, the study followed T cell clones that responded to the vaccine with precision.

This sequence uses TRBV11-2 and TRBJ2-1; a tentative D match to TRBD1 spans 6 bases. This sequence was found in a young woman in good health. The specimen was CD4+ T cells sorted from blood. CDR3 sequence: CASSPLGQGYNEQFF. The DNA sequence follows: TGTGCCAGCAGCCCTCTGGGACAAGGATACAATGAGCAGTTCTTC.